Described below is a single T cell receptor (beta chain) sequence and its context. Antigen: not known. The sample is drawn from a study of cytomegalovirus exposure and HLA in healthy donors. PCR employed 60 Vbeta and 13 Jbeta primers. TCRdb keeps only in-frame clones here, not all; method: immunoSEQ multiplex PCR. The sample shows approximately 150,000 clones, 76% of them seen only once. Whereas donors were nominally healthy upon sampling, unrecorded immune exposures were probable. This CDR3 has 14 residues. J gave up 8 bases and V 2 bases, and 8 bases lay outside the gene matches. The V gene's germline CDR1 is SQVTM and CDR2 ANQGSEA. Whole-study results and caveats: When the data were analyzed later, several of the most significant clusters appeared to be linked to common viral pathogens. Relative to the approximately 670-donor mean, N-insertions were reportedly fewer in an Asian-associated ancestry cluster in a later analysis. The study labeled 170 or so TCR beta chains cytomegalovirus-associated.

The V gene is TRBV29-1, the J gene TRBJ1-2, with 10 bases aligning to TRBD1. The clonotype comes from a male donor in good health and CMV-seronegative. Sequenced sample: PBMCs. CDR3 DNA: TGCAGCGTTGAAAGGGACAGGGGCGGTATGGGCTACACCTTC. Translating gives CSVERDRGGMGYTF.